This T cell receptor beta chain was identified during a study of CD8 T cells in Susac syndrome. Per germline, CDR1 SGDLS and CDR2 YYNGEE. The CDR3 is 15 residues long. V dropped 5 bases and J dropped 9 bases, with 21 bases sitting between them. Random hexamers were used to reverse transcribe the RNA input (0.5 to 1 ug). Amplification of TCR beta CDR3 spanned 54 Vbeta and 13 Jbeta via immunoSEQ multiplex PCR. One entry per CDR3 protein, called by TCRdb with MiXCR from the immunoSEQ multiplex PCR reads. The data contain around 270,000 distinct CDR3 sequences, 65% to 90% of them seen just once; the ten biggest clones take up roughly 0.21%.

The genes are TRBV9 and TRBJ2-1; possibly TRBD1 or TRBD2 for D (5 bases each). Input material: CD8+ T cells from PBMCs. The TCR originated in a human donor with multiple sclerosis. The CDR3 sequence: CASSPLMGVIVEQFF. CDR3 DNA: TGTGCCAGCAGTCCCCTCATGGGGGTGATTGTTGAGCAGTTCTTC.